The entry below gives a single T cell receptor beta chain sequence along with its context. Deletions cut 3 bases from V and 8 bases from J, with 16 bases between. The CDR3 runs 14 residues. The germline V gene has CDR1 SEHNR and CDR2 FQNEAQ (reference sequence). The source of the sample is a study of blood T cell repertoires in COVID-19. Study information: The United States, Italy and Spain provided the acute and convalescent COVID-19 samples. Nucleic acid was either cDNA or gDNA, and it came from T cells, B-cell-depleted T cells, or PBMCs.

In the authors' workflow: Estimated nucleated cell counts came from reference gene primer amplification. Repertoires were generated with immunoSEQ multiplex PCR, while TCRdb's copy carries only in-frame clones and drops some. Clonal size and the V and J genes are those of that table, whereas D and trimming came from the DNA. The sample has around 100,000 clones, roughly nine tenths seen once. The chain carries TRBV7-9 and TRBJ1-2; TRBD1 might be the D (5 bases). The sample consisted of peripheral blood. This TCR came from a man between 25 and 39 years old in a cohort sampled during active COVID-19. The CDR3 loop is CASSLGGTRSGYTF. CDR3 DNA: TGTGCCAGCAGCTTGGGGGGGACTCGATCGGGCTACACCTTC.